These 23 T cell receptor beta chains came from one sample sequenced in a study of type 1 and type 2 diabetes patients. The PCR template was genomic DNA. Multiplex PCR with 30 forward and 13 reverse primers amplified the TCR beta CDR3. TCRdb called the multiplex PCR reads again in MiXCR, with one record for every CDR3 protein. The sample contains 250,000 to 300,000 distinct CDR3 sequences, 47% of which appear only once. Sequenced input: peripheral blood mononuclear cells (PBMCs). The receptors stem from a young man with type 2 diabetes.

The V call is TRBV24-1, the J call TRBJ2-5; D ambiguous. Germline lookup yields CDR1 KGHDR and CDR2 SFDVKD. V was shortened by 3 bases and J by 0 bases, with 4 bases between the two germline ends. This CDR3 is 13 amino acids long. The CDR3 DNA follows: TGTGCCACCAGTGATGGGTACCAAGAGACCCAGTACTTC. Amino acid sequence: CATSDGYQETQYF.

The chain couples TRBV27 to TRBJ1-5; TRBD1 might be the D (6 bases). The CDR3 is 16 residues long. Germline values: CDR1 MNHEY, CDR2 SMNVEV (reference sequence). Trimming stripped 3 bases from V and 0 bases from J, with 12 bases between. Here the CDR3 reads CASSFTGAYSNQPQHF. CDR3 bases: TGTGCCAGCAGTTTTACGGGGGCCTATAGCAATCAGCCCCAGCATTTT.

This clonotype was found a few times. The chain combines TRBV14 with TRBJ2-1; no firm D call. The germline gives CDR1 SGHDN, CDR2 FVKESK. Trimming removed 0 bases from V and 2 bases from J, with 11 bases in between. CDR3 size: 16 residues. The CDR3 bases are TGTGCCAGCAGCCAAGAGACTTTTTGGCCCTACAATGAGCAGTTCTTC. It specifies CASSQETFWPYNEQFF.

The J gene is TRBJ2-7, the V gene TRBV7-2; no clear D gene. The CDR3 is 17 residues long. V lost 4 bases to trimming and J lost 1 base, with 20 bases between them. From germline, CDR1 is SGHTA and CDR2 FQGNSA. CDR3 loop: CASSSVLVVTRSYEQYF. DNA for the CDR3: TGTGCCAGCAGCTCCGTCCTCGTTGTGACCCGATCCTACGAGCAGTACTTC.

The chain recombines TRBV5-1 with TRBJ1-1; no definite D call. V gave up 4 bases and J gave up 1 base, with 11 bases separating them. CDR1 and CDR2 (germline): SGHRS, YFSETQ. This CDR3 spans 14 amino acids. The CDR3, as DNA: TGCGCCAGCAGCCCCACGACGGAGAACACTGAAGCTTTCTTT. Translating gives CASSPTTENTEAFF.

This clonotype was found a few times. V and J are TRBV12-3 or TRBV12-4 and TRBJ2-7, with 7 bases that match TRBD1. CDR3 size: 15 residues. The trim removed 2 bases at V and 2 bases at J, leaving 6 bases unmatched. Here the CDR3 reads CASSLRGQKAYEQYF. CDR3 DNA: TGTGCCAGCAGTTTAAGGGGACAGAAAGCCTACGAGCAGTACTTC.

As regards this clonotype: The junction and the germline gene differ at one end; a read error may be behind it. The chain couples TRBV7-6 to TRBJ2-1, with D maybe TRBD2 (7 bases). The CDR3 length is 15 residues. The germline CDR1 and CDR2 sequences are SGHVS and FNYEAQ. For the CDR3, the DNA is TGTGCCGGCAGCCTCGGAGGGGGGGAAGGGGATGAGCAGTTCTTC. Translation: CAGSLGGGEGDEQFF. The full variable domain, its missing parts supplied by reference TRBV7-6 and TRBJ2-1, is GAGVSQSPRYKVTKRGQDVALRCDPISGHVSLYWYRQALGQGPEFLTYFNYEAQQDKSGLPNDRFSAERPEGSISTLTIQRTEQRDSAMYRCAGSLGGGEGDEQFFGPGTRLTVL.

The chain employs TRBV12-3 or TRBV12-4 and TRBJ1-1; possibly TRBD1 for D (6 bases). CDR3 length: 15 amino acids. V was pared by 9 bases and J by 3 bases, with 20 bases between. The CDR3 DNA follows: TGTGCCAGTAACAACCTGGCAGGGGTTGACACTGAAGCTTTCTTT. It codes for CASNNLAGVDTEAFF.

The chain recombines TRBV5-6 with TRBJ2-6; no reliable D call. The CDR3 runs 17 residues. V lost 4 bases and J 2 bases, leaving 16 bases between the germline ends. CDR1 is SGHDT, CDR2 YYEEEE, per germline. Here the CDR3 reads CASSSVNVGAGANVLTF. The CDR3, as DNA: TGTGCCAGCAGCAGTGTAAATGTTGGGGCTGGGGCCAACGTCCTGACTTTC.

The rearrangement joins TRBV12-3 or TRBV12-4 to TRBJ2-2; TRBD1 aligns across 8 bases. The trim removed 5 bases at V and 5 bases at J, leaving 7 bases unmatched. There are 15 residues in the CDR3. This CDR3 is CASSLQGAGTGELFF. CDR3 nucleotide sequence: TGTGCCAGCAGTCTCCAGGGGGCGGGAACCGGGGAGCTGTTTTTT.

The chain is built from TRBV20-1 and TRBJ1-5, with D unclear. V lost 1 base and J lost 0, with 4 bases in between. This CDR3 has 13 amino acids. Germline CDR1 DFQATT, CDR2 SNEGSKA (reference sequence). The CDR3 loop is CSARADSNQPQHF. As DNA, the CDR3 is TGCAGTGCTAGAGCTGATAGCAATCAGCCCCAGCATTTT.

This sequence joins TRBV2 and TRBJ2-1; 9 nucleotides agree with TRBD1. The CDR3 totals 15 residues. V lost 1 base, J lost 7 bases, and 5 bases stayed unmatched. Germline lookup yields CDR1 SNHLY and CDR2 FYNNEI. The CDR3 DNA reads as TGTGCCAGCAGTGAAGAGGGACAGGGTTCGAATGAGCAGTTCTTC. This translates into CASSEEGQGSNEQFF.

This clonotype was seen more than once but under ten times. The J gene is TRBJ2-1, the V gene TRBV20-1; D remains ambiguous. CDR3 length: 12 amino acids. Looked up from germline, CDR1 is DFQATT and CDR2 is SNEGSKA (reference sequence). The germline V and J ends were trimmed by 3 bases and 5 bases, with 8 bases remaining between them. The CDR3 protein is CSARSLNNEQFF. The CDR3 coding sequence is TGCAGTGCTAGGTCGCTAAACAATGAGCAGTTCTTC.

The chain is built from TRBV30 and TRBJ2-1; tentative D call: TRBD1 (6 bases). The V and J ends lost 1 base and 7 bases respectively, with 14 bases between them. Germline V CDR1 and CDR2: GTSNPN, SVGIG (reference sequence). This CDR3 has 14 amino acids. CDR3 amino acids: CAWSARGKGNEQFF. The CDR3 DNA reads TGTGCCTGGAGTGCCAGGGGAAAGGGGAATGAGCAGTTCTTC.

The gene calls are TRBV11-3 and TRBJ2-2; D is unclear. The length of the CDR3 is 12 residues. The germline CDR1 and CDR2 sequences are SGHNT and YENEEA. V dropped 1 base and J dropped 9 bases, with 6 bases sitting between them. The DNA of the CDR3 is TGTGCCAGCAGCTTAGGTCCACGGGAGCTGTTTTTT. Amino acid sequence: CASSLGPRELFF.

This chain links TRBV29-1 with TRBJ2-5, with D unclear. Trimming took off 4 bases at V and 0 bases at J, with 9 bases between the two ends. Germline V CDR1 and CDR2: SQVTM, ANQGSEA. The CDR3 totals 13 residues. CDR3 nucleotides: TGCAGCGTTGCGGCAGGATACCAAGAGACCCAGTACTTC. It yields the protein CSVAAGYQETQYF. The variable domain in full, completed from reference TRBV29-1 and TRBJ2-5, reads SAVISQKPSRDICQRGTSLTIQCQVDSQVTMMFWYRQQPGQSLTLIATANQGSEATYESGFVIDKFPISRPNLTFSTLTVSNMSPEDSSIYLCSVAAGYQETQYFGPGTRLLVL.

In the case of this clonotype: A read error may be the cause here, since a much bigger clone is one base away. V is TRBV7-2 and J is TRBJ2-5, with D tentatively TRBD1 or TRBD2 (5 bases each). Germline lookup yields CDR1 SGHTA and CDR2 FQGNSA. The CDR3 covers 13 residues. This chain's CDR3 is CASSLAMGETRYF. The CDR3 DNA reads TGTGCCAGCAGCTTAGCCATGGGGGAGACCCGGTACTTC. The full variable domain, its missing parts supplied by reference TRBV7-2 and TRBJ2-5, is GAGVSQSPSNKVTEKGKDVELRCDPISGHTALYWYRQSLGQGLEFLIYFQGNSAPDKSGLPSDRFSAERTGGSVSTLTIQRTQQEDSAVYLCASSLAMGETRYFGPGTRLLVL.

This clonotype came up a few times. The chain has TRBV20-1 and TRBJ1-2; 11 bases are a match to TRBD1. V was pared by 1 base and J by 7 bases, with 5 bases of the junction left unmatched. Per germline, CDR1 DFQATT and CDR2 SNEGSKA (reference sequence). The CDR3 has 14 amino acids. CDR3 bases: TGCAGTGCTAGAGTGGACAGGGGGCATAGTGGCTACACCTTC. As protein: CSARVDRGHSGYTF.

This clonotype was picked up a small number of times. The chain combines TRBV7-2 with TRBJ2-2; D is perhaps TRBD1 (5 bases). Germline CDR1 SGHTA, CDR2 FQGNSA. Trimming shortened V by 5 bases and J by 4 bases, and 11 bases separated the two germline ends. This CDR3 has 14 amino acids. CDR3 in DNA: TGTGCCAGCAGCCCTACAGGCTTCACCGGGGAGCTGTTTTTT. Its translation: CASSPTGFTGELFF.

Note on this clonotype: A junction boundary mismatches the germline segment, possibly from a read error. CDR3 coding DNA: TGCGCCAGCAGCGAGCGGGGGACAGGGCAAGGGGATGAGCAGTTCTTC. This gives the protein CASSERGTGQGDEQFF. The chain combines TRBV7-8 with TRBJ2-1; a possible D gene is TRBD1 (9 bases). Germline V gene lookup returns CDR1 SGHVS and CDR2 FQNEAQ. This CDR3 region has 16 residues.

The chain is built from TRBV6-6 and TRBJ1-2; D gene unclear. There are 13 residues in the CDR3. The V end lost 5 bases, the J end lost 4 bases, and 11 bases lay between the germline ends. Germline CDR1 and CDR2: MNHNY and SVGAGI (reference sequence). CDR3 in DNA: TGTGCCAGCAGTCAAGGATCAGGCTATGGCTACACCTTC. This sequence encodes CASSQGSGYGYTF.

The chain employs TRBV28 and TRBJ1-1, with 7 bases that match TRBD1. CDR1 MDHEN and CDR2 SYDVKM come from the germline V gene. The V and J ends lost 6 bases and 1 base, in that order; junction bases with no gene match: 17. This CDR3 has 18 amino acids. DNA of the CDR3: TGTGCCAGCAGCCAGCTCCGGATGAGGGGGCGTGGGAACACTGAAGCTTTCTTT. It codes for CASSQLRMRGRGNTEAFF.

The table lists this clonotype with a few counts. J is TRBJ1-2 and V is TRBV10-3; a possible D gene is TRBD1 (6 bases). The CDR3 is 15 residues long. CDR1 and CDR2 (germline): ENHRY, SYGVKD. The V gene lost 0 bases and the J gene lost 2 bases, with 10 bases spanning the gap. DNA for the CDR3: TGTGCCATCAGTGAGTCGGGGCAGGGGAACTATGGCTACACCTTC. Translating gives CAISESGQGNYGYTF.